This T cell receptor (beta chain) was found in a study of regulatory T cells in long-lasting Graves disease. Trimming took off 2 bases at V and 2 bases at J, with 7 bases between the two ends. CDR3 length: 14 amino acids. Germline CDR1 is MNHEY and CDR2 is SMNVEV (reference sequence). This clonotype showed up many times. The sample's time point: newly diagnosed GD, antithyroid drugs for less than 3 months. PBMC-extracted RNA yielded the TCR library. It was American Thyroid Association guidelines that determined Graves' disease diagnosis. Building of the TCR beta libraries involved iRepertoire HTBI primers and Arm-PCR of CDR3 regions. Each CDR3 protein is one row after TCRdb ran MiXCR on the multiplex PCR reads. The data show hundreds of thousands of distinct CDR3 sequences, with around 15% seen just once and around 12% held by the top ten. The same data also went into a second study, on T cells in Graves' hyperthyroidism and ophthalmopathy. From that study: Thyroid ultrasound, orbital computed tomography, clinical symptoms, and serum thyroxine and TRAb underpinned diagnoses.

The specimen comprised peripheral blood mononuclear cells (PBMCs), sampled at new diagnosis, from a patient treated with antithyroid drugs. V is TRBV27 and J is TRBJ2-1, with D possibly called TRBD1 or TRBD2 (5 bases each). The TCR comes from a man younger than 35 with Graves disease. In DNA, the CDR3 is TGTGCCAGCAGTTTACAGGGACCCTACAATGAGCAGTTCTTC. Protein sequence: CASSLQGPYNEQFF.